Listed here are 20 T cell receptor beta chains from one sample, sequenced in a study of cytomegalovirus exposure and HLA in healthy donors. Primers for the PCR totalled 60 Vbeta and 13 Jbeta. Only in-frame clones appear in the TCRdb table, and some are missing; sequencing was by immunoSEQ multiplex PCR. This table has roughly 140,000 clones, about 80% appearing once. Sequenced sample: PBMCs. Every receptor here comes from a man aged 18 to 30 in good health and CMV-seronegative.

This chain connects TRBV6-5 to TRBJ1-5; TRBD1 agrees at 12 bases. J was trimmed by 4 bases and V by 6 bases; bases with no gene match: 4. Per the germline V gene, CDR1 is MNHEY and CDR2 is SVGAGI. The CDR3 is made up of 15 amino acids. The CDR3 nucleotides are TGTGCCAGCAGCCGGGGACAGGGGGCTAATCAGCCCCAGCATTTT. Its protein product is CASSRGQGANQPQHF.

In this sample, this clone turned up a few times. The rearrangement joins TRBV7-3 to TRBJ1-4; D not resolved. Per germline, CDR1 SGHTA and CDR2 FQGTGA. CDR3 size: 13 residues. The germline V and J ends were trimmed by 0 bases and 4 bases, with 3 bases remaining between them. CDR3 sequence: CASSLTHNEKLFF. The CDR3 DNA is TGTGCCAGCAGCTTAACCCATAATGAAAAACTGTTTTTT. Full variable domain (remainder filled in from reference TRBV7-3 and TRBJ1-4): GAGVSQTPSNKVTEKGKYVELRCDPISGHTALYWYRQSLGQGPEFLIYFQGTGAADDSGLPNDRFFAVRPEGSVSTLKIQRTERGDSAVYLCASSLTHNEKLFFGSGTQLSVL.

CDR3 nucleotides: TGTGCCAGCAGCTCCGGGACAGGAAACTACAATGAGCAGTTCTTC. As protein: CASSSGTGNYNEQFF. This chain uses TRBV7-2 with TRBJ2-1; 8 bases agree with TRBD1. V lost 4 bases, J lost 3 bases, and 5 bases stayed unmatched. Germline-derived CDR1 and CDR2 are SGHTA and FQGNSA. The CDR3 is made up of 15 amino acids.

This rearrangement joins TRBV2 to TRBJ1-2; 7 bases align to TRBD1. CDR1 is SNHLY and CDR2 is FYNNEI in the germline V gene. J lost 6 bases, V lost 1 base, and 8 bases had no gene match. The CDR3 length is 15 residues. DNA for the CDR3: TGTGCCAGCAGTGAAGACGCAACAGGGGTGAATGGCTACACCTTC. Encoded protein: CASSEDATGVNGYTF.

The V and J genes are TRBV5-4 and TRBJ2-5; 13 bases are shared with TRBD2. The V gene's germline CDR1 is SGHNT and CDR2 YYREEE (reference sequence). J gave up 1 base and V 5 bases, and 5 bases lay outside the gene matches. The CDR3 has 16 amino acids. CDR3 coding DNA: TGTGCCAGCAGAGGGGGACTAGCGGGGACCCAAGAGACCCAGTACTTC. Amino acid sequence: CASRGGLAGTQETQYF.

This rearrangement joins TRBV7-8 to TRBJ1-2; D is ambiguous. With 4 bases removed from V and 4 bases from J, the gap between germline ends came to 22 bases. CDR3 length equals 17 residues. From germline, CDR1 is SGHVS and CDR2 FQNEAQ. DNA of the CDR3: TGTGCCAGCAGCTCCTTATGGGAGGGCCCGGCGGGCTATGGCTACACCTTC. Protein product: CASSSLWEGPAGYGYTF.

The chain carries TRBV19 and TRBJ2-3; maybe TRBD2 (5 bases). V dropped 5 bases and J dropped 5 bases, with 11 bases sitting between them. Germline CDR1 is LNHDA and CDR2 is SQIVND (reference sequence). The CDR3 runs 13 residues. The CDR3 DNA is TGTGCCAGTAGTCTCAGCCGGGGAGATACGCAGTATTTT. The encoded protein is CASSLSRGDTQYF.

This chain connects TRBV7-9 to TRBJ2-5, with D hard to call. V lost 1 base and J lost 2, with 8 bases in between. CDR1 and CDR2 from the germline V gene are SEHNR and FQNEAQ (reference sequence). CDR3 length: 14 residues. CDR3 protein: CASSLVAVQETQYF. Written as DNA, the CDR3 is TGTGCCAGCAGCTTAGTGGCAGTACAAGAGACCCAGTACTTC.

This clone appeared once. The chain couples TRBV6-5 to TRBJ1-5; a weak D match, TRBD1 (5 bases). The CDR3 is 13 amino acids. Germline V gives CDR1 MNHEY, CDR2 SVGAGI. V lost 6 bases to trimming and J lost 6 bases, with 12 bases between them. Here the CDR3 reads CASSRDGGQPQHF. The CDR3 bases are TGTGCCAGCAGCCGCGACGGGGGTCAGCCCCAGCATTTT.

The chain has TRBV5-4 and TRBJ2-1, with 7 bases identical to TRBD2. V shed 4 bases, J shed 0 bases, and the junction held 4 bases outside the gene matches. Germline V gene data show CDR1 as SGHNT and CDR2 as YYREEE (reference sequence). The CDR3 sequence is 15 residues long. Here the CDR3 reads CASSPSSGSYNEQFF. The CDR3 DNA is TGTGCCAGCAGCCCTTCTAGCGGCTCCTACAATGAGCAGTTCTTC.

This clone was counted between two and nine times. The rearrangement links TRBV9 to TRBJ1-3, with a weak D call TRBD1 (6 bases). Germline V CDR1 and CDR2: SGDLS, YYNGEE. The CDR3 length is 17 residues. V shed 3 bases and J shed 2 bases, with 18 bases lying between them. The CDR3 sequence is CASSERPTGTTGNTIYF. CDR3 DNA sequence: TGTGCCAGCAGCGAAAGACCGACAGGTACTACTGGAAACACCATATATTTT.

The rearrangement joins TRBV18 to TRBJ1-2; 7 bases agree with TRBD1. Per germline, CDR1 KGHSH and CDR2 LQKENI. This CDR3 comprises 17 residues. The V segment lost 2 bases and the J segment 0 bases; nucleotides outside the gene matches: 9. For the CDR3, the DNA is TGTGCCAGCTCACCATCCCTGGCGCAGGGGGCTAACTATGGCTACACCTTC. It encodes CASSPSLAQGANYGYTF.

This sequence joins TRBV5-1 and TRBJ2-7, with a weak D call TRBD2 (6 bases). The V and J ends lost 3 bases and 3 bases respectively, with 22 bases between them. CDR1 SGHRS and CDR2 YFSETQ come from the germline V gene. The CDR3 spans 17 residues. CDR3 sequence: CASSWTSGRGNNYEQYF. CDR3 sequence (DNA): TGCGCCAGCAGCTGGACCTCTGGGCGCGGGAACAACTACGAGCAGTACTTC.

The chain links TRBV2 to TRBJ2-2, with a possible D match to TRBD1 (5 bases). The germline gives CDR1 SNHLY, CDR2 FYNNEI. Trimming cost V 7 bases and J 3 bases, with 9 bases left between them. This CDR3 is built from 13 residues. The CDR3 DNA reads as TGTGCCAGCAACGACAGAGACACCGGGGAGCTGTTTTTT. It is translated as CASNDRDTGELFF.

The chain combines TRBV5-1 with TRBJ2-3, with 8 bases fitting TRBD1. In germline, CDR1 is SGHRS, CDR2 YFSETQ. With V trimmed by 1 base and J by 5 bases, 9 bases remained unmatched. This CDR3 is 16 amino acids long. CDR3 sequence (DNA): TGCGCCAGCAGCTTGTACGGCCAGGGGGCCGGAGATACGCAGTATTTT. Amino acid sequence: CASSLYGQGAGDTQYF.

CDR3 region: CASRIPGQGNTEAFF. DNA of the CDR3: TGTGCCAGCAGGATTCCGGGACAGGGGAACACTGAAGCTTTCTTT. This rearrangement joins TRBV5-5 to TRBJ1-1; the match to TRBD1 covers 9 bases. The CDR3 consists of 15 residues. Germline CDR1 SGHKS, CDR2 YYEKEE (reference sequence). With V trimmed by 5 bases and J by 1 base, 6 bases remained unmatched.

The J gene is TRBJ1-4, the V gene TRBV5-1; TRBD1 might be the D (5 bases). Germline-derived CDR1 and CDR2 are SGHRS and YFSETQ. The CDR3 spans 15 residues. V was cut by 4 bases and J by 8 bases, with 18 bases left in between. Here the CDR3 reads CASSPGAGLEEKLFF. The CDR3 DNA reads as TGCGCCAGCAGCCCCGGGGCGGGGCTAGAAGAAAAACTGTTTTTT.

The genes are TRBV7-2 and TRBJ2-5; no definite D call. The DNA end lines up better with TRBJ2-7; the J call may be wrong. CDR1 and CDR2 (germline): SGHTA, FQGNSA. CDR3 length: 11 residues. The CDR3 DNA reads TGTGCCAGCAGCTTAATTAACGAGCAGTACTTC. This codes for CASSLINEQYF.

This clone was counted only a few times. The V gene is TRBV6-1, the J gene TRBJ1-2; D gene ambiguous. Germline assignment: CDR1 MNHNS and CDR2 SASEGT. The CDR3 sequence is 14 residues long. V was clipped by 4 bases and J by 4 bases, with 13 bases between them. The DNA of the CDR3 is TGTGCCAGCAGTGGTCTAGTTACGGCCTATGGCTACACCTTC. Its translation: CASSGLVTAYGYTF.

V is TRBV7-8 and J is TRBJ1-3; D uncertain. The germline V gene encodes CDR1 SGHVS and CDR2 FQNEAQ. The V end was cut by 5 bases, the J end by 0 bases, with 14 bases between. The CDR3 runs 16 residues. CDR3 nucleotide sequence: TGTGCCAGCAGCCAATGGGAGGGTAACTCTGGAAACACCATATATTTT. It yields the protein CASSQWEGNSGNTIYF. The whole variable domain, filled in from reference TRBV7-8 and TRBJ1-3, reads GAGVSQSPRYKVAKRGQDVALRCDPISGHVSLFWYQQALGQGPEFLTYFQNEAQLDKSGLPSDRFFAERPEGSVSTLKIQRTQQEDSAVYLCASSQWEGNSGNTIYFGEGSWLTVV.